The source of this T cell receptor (beta chain) is a study of radiotherapy plus CTLA-4 blockade in lung cancer. Study-level information: Patients showed objective responses in 15% to 20% of cases, and disease control was achieved by about 30%. Whole-study findings and limits: Once radiotherapy plus ipilimumab had been given, TCR clones derived from tumor expanded in blood. The authors reported that early blood T cell clone dynamics, with interferon-beta, best predicted response.

A remark on this clone: What it recognizes is unknown.

Sequencing was performed with immunoSEQ multiplex PCR; in TCRdb, only in-frame clones are kept and a portion is missing. The sample holds 75,000 to 100,000 clones, about 91% seen once. Participants had chemo-refractory metastatic non-small-cell lung cancer and were treated with focal radiation plus ipilimumab CTLA-4 blockade. CDR1 and CDR2 from the germline V gene are SNHLY and FYNNEI. V shed 7 bases and J shed 6 bases, with 10 bases lying between them. This CDR3 is 12 amino acids long. This TCR derives from a human donor with non-small cell lung cancer that progressed on radiotherapy plus ipilimumab. The sample in question was peripheral blood, obtained from a patient treated with radiotherapy plus ipilimumab. V gene TRBV2 combines with J gene TRBJ2-1; possible D gene TRBD2, 6 bases. In DNA form, the CDR3 reads TGTGCCAGCATTAGGAGGGGCAATGAGCAGTTCTTC. It codes for CASIRRGNEQFF.